A selection of T cell receptor beta chains follows, all from one sample in a study of cytomegalovirus exposure and HLA in healthy donors. The table came from immunoSEQ multiplex PCR; TCRdb's copy has only in-frame clones and leaves some out. The sample holds approximately 100,000 clones; roughly 70% are singletons and the top ten take roughly a tenth. The sequenced sample consisted of PBMCs. The receptor set was obtained from a man aged 35-49 years in good health and CMV-seropositive. The CDR3 runs from the conserved cysteine through the conserved F or W. The order of the fields is D gene, clone size, J gene, V gene, CDR3 protein, CDR3 DNA. D genes are given only for firm matches. Some rows mark clone size as missing; the rest say once, few, many or name a class of expanded clone.

>TRBD2|.|TRBJ2-1|TRBV19
CASSGTSYGANEQFF
TGTGCCAGTAGTGGGACTAGTTATGGGGCCAATGAGCAGTTCTTC
>.|.|TRBJ2-5|TRBV19
CASSPQEGETQYF
TGTGCCAGTAGTCCGCAGGAGGGTGAGACCCAGTACTTC
>TRBD2|.|TRBJ2-3|TRBV2
CASSEAGLPTDTQYF
TGTGCCAGCAGTGAGGCGGGACTACCCACAGATACGCAGTATTTT
>.|.|TRBJ1-1|TRBV4-2
CASSQVGHQNTEAFF
TGTGCCAGCAGCCAAGTGGGACACCAGAACACTGAAGCTTTCTTT
>.|once|TRBJ2-4|TRBV5-6
CASSMGRDLAKNIQYF
TGTGCCAGCAGCATGGGGCGGGACTTAGCCAAAAACATTCAGTACTTC
>.|.|TRBJ2-2|TRBV29-1
CSVEGGFANTGELFF
TGCAGCGTTGAGGGGGGATTCGCGAACACCGGGGAGCTGTTTTTT
>.|.|TRBJ1-5|TRBV28
CASSLGGSGQPQHF
TGTGCCAGCAGTTTAGGGGGCAGCGGTCAGCCCCAGCATTTT
>TRBD2|.|TRBJ2-5|TRBV9
CASSEGVAGGLETQYF
TGTGCCAGTAGCGAGGGGGTAGCGGGAGGTCTGGAGACCCAGTACTTC
>.|.|TRBJ1-1|TRBV27
CASRIGGGVTEAFF
TGTGCCAGCAGGATCGGAGGTGGGGTCACTGAAGCTTTCTTT
>TRBD1|few|TRBJ1-1|TRBV19
CASSLGTDFEAFF
TGTGCCAGTAGCCTAGGGACAGATTTTGAAGCTTTCTTT
>.|few|TRBJ2-3|TRBV7-3
CASSLSGSSTDTQYF
TGTGCCAGCAGCTTAAGCGGTTCGAGCACAGATACGCAGTATTTT
>.|few|TRBJ1-1|TRBV14
CASSQMLGGNTEAFF
TGTGCCAGCAGCCAGATGCTAGGGGGTAACACTGAAGCTTTCTTT
>.|.|TRBJ1-2|TRBV1
CTSSQRTTGVRDYGYTF
TGCACCAGCAGCCAACGAACAACAGGGGTAAGAGACTATGGCTACACCTTC
>TRBD1|.|TRBJ1-5|TRBV7-6
CASSHRDSPEVDQPQHF
TGTGCCAGCAGCCACCGGGACAGCCCAGAGGTAGATCAGCCCCAGCATTTT
>.|.|TRBJ2-2|TRBV2
CASSESRGNTGELFF
TGTGCCAGCAGTGAATCAAGGGGGAACACCGGGGAGCTGTTTTTT
>.|.|TRBJ2-7|TRBV29-1
CSVLEGSYEQYF
TGCAGCGTTCTGGAGGGCTCCTACGAGCAGTACTTC
>TRBD2|few|TRBJ2-1|TRBV7-2
CASSFQPGLAGGDQFF
TGTGCCAGCAGCTTTCAACCGGGACTAGCGGGAGGGGATCAGTTCTTC
>TRBD1|.|TRBJ2-3|TRBV2
CASRRQGGGDTQYF
TGTGCCAGCAGAAGACAGGGTGGGGGAGATACGCAGTATTTT
>TRBD1|.|TRBJ1-5|TRBV4-1
CASSQPNTGGGNQPQHF
TGCGCCAGCAGCCAACCAAACACAGGGGGTGGCAATCAGCCCCAGCATTTT
>.|.|TRBJ1-1|TRBV5-1
CASSRDGVRPEAFF
TGCGCCAGCAGCCGGGATGGGGTGCGTCCTGAAGCTTTCTTT
>.|.|TRBJ2-5|TRBV7-3
CASSSLEGTQYF
TGTGCCAGCAGCTCCTTAGAGGGGACCCAGTACTTC
>.|.|TRBJ2-2|TRBV27
CASSLGGTGELFF
TGTGCCAGCAGTTTAGGAGGGACCGGGGAGCTGTTTTTT
>TRBD2|.|TRBJ2-1|TRBV11-3
CASSFRAGGPYEQFF
TGTGCCAGCAGCTTCCGAGCGGGAGGGCCGTATGAGCAGTTCTTC
>.|few|TRBJ2-5|TRBV5-4
CASSFPGEPETQYF
TGTGCCAGCAGCTTCCCAGGGGAGCCGGAGACCCAGTACTTC
>.|.|TRBJ2-3|TRBV4-1
CASSQPGFADTQYF
TGCGCCAGCAGCCAACCAGGTTTCGCAGATACGCAGTATTTT
>.|.|TRBJ2-1|TRBV5-1
CASSVYPYNEQFF
TGCGCCAGCAGTGTATATCCCTACAATGAGCAGTTCTTC
>TRBD2|.|TRBJ2-1|TRBV14
CASRHLAGGRDEQFF
TGTGCCAGCAGACATCTGGCGGGAGGGCGGGATGAGCAGTTCTTC
>TRBD1|once|TRBJ2-2|TRBV2
CASRGQGAGELFF
TGTGCCAGCAGGGGACAGGGGGCCGGGGAGCTGTTTTTT
>TRBD1|.|TRBJ1-2|TRBV5-1
CASSLARQGGGYTF
TGCGCCAGCAGCTTGGCCCGACAGGGGGGTGGCTACACCTTC
>TRBD2|once|TRBJ2-4|TRBV2
CASSDRDYLLGNIQYF
TGTGCCAGCAGTGATCGGGACTATTTGTTGGGAAACATTCAGTACTTC
>TRBD1|.|TRBJ1-2|TRBV4-3
CASSQRTGVYGYTF
TGCGCCAGCAGCCAGAGGACAGGGGTGTATGGCTACACCTTC
>.|.|TRBJ2-4|TRBV12-2
CASRNPRPGRAKNIQYF
TGTGCAAGTCGCAACCCCCGCCCCGGGAGGGCCAAAAACATTCAGTACTTC
>TRBD1|few|TRBJ1-1|TRBV7-2
CASSFYGQGFSEAFF
TGTGCCAGCAGCTTCTATGGACAGGGGTTTTCTGAAGCTTTCTTT
>.|once|TRBJ2-1|TRBV9
CASSVTSVSYNEQFF
TGTGCCAGCAGCGTGACTAGTGTGTCCTACAATGAGCAGTTCTTC